Listed below are T cell receptor beta chains from one sample, sequenced in a study of blood T cell repertoires in COVID-19. Only in-frame clones appear in the TCRdb table, and some are missing; sequencing was by immunoSEQ multiplex PCR. The sample yields under 250,000 clones, about 83% seen once. The sample was peripheral blood. All receptors derive from a woman aged 50 to 60 with acute or convalescent COVID-19. CDR3s include the opening cysteine and the closing phenylalanine or tryptophan. The D gene is left open where the match is weak. Some rows mark clone size as missing; the rest say once, few, many or name a class of expanded clone.

length	V	size	D	J	CDR3	DNA
13	TRBV28	-	-	TRBJ2-7	CASGWGLSYEQYF	TGTGCCAGCGGATGGGGGCTCTCCTACGAGCAGTACTTC
12	TRBV19	-	-	TRBJ1-3	CASSIAARPIYF	TGTGCCAGTAGTATCGCGGCGAGGCCCATATATTTT
14	TRBV5-4	-	-	TRBJ2-5	CASSLEVSEETQYF	TGTGCCAGCAGCTTGGAGGTTAGCGAGGAGACCCAGTACTTC
17	TRBV4-2	-	TRBD1	TRBJ1-4	CASSQIHTGGGGEKLFF	TGTGCCAGCAGCCAAATTCATACAGGGGGCGGAGGTGAAAAACTGTTTTTT
17	TRBV23-1	-	-	TRBJ2-5	CASSPPGLQGRQETQYF	TGCGCCAGCAGCCCCCCCGGCCTACAGGGCCGTCAAGAGACCCAGTACTTC
14	TRBV5-1	-	-	TRBJ2-1	CASSLLTGSREQFF	TGCGCCAGCAGCTTGTTGACTGGGTCAAGGGAGCAGTTCTTC
14	TRBV6-6	few	TRBD1	TRBJ2-7	CASSPGQVMNEQYF	TGTGCCAGCAGCCCGGGACAGGTCATGAACGAGCAGTACTTC
13	TRBV5-5	-	-	TRBJ1-1	CASSSPVNTEAFF	TGTGCCAGCAGCTCCCCAGTGAACACTGAAGCTTTCTTT
13	TRBV28	few	TRBD1	TRBJ1-1	CASSITGGTEAFF	TGTGCCAGCAGTATAACAGGGGGCACTGAAGCTTTCTTT
12	TRBV5-6	once	-	TRBJ1-1	CASSAGPTEAFF	TGTGCCAGCAGCGCTGGCCCCACTGAAGCTTTCTTT
9	TRBV19	-	-	TRBJ2-5	CAVQETQYF	TGTGCCGTACAAGAGACCCAGTACTTC
19	TRBV18	-	TRBD1	TRBJ2-6	CASSPQIGQGVEMANVLTF	TGTGCCAGCTCACCACAAATTGGGCAGGGGGTGGAGATGGCCAACGTCCTGACTTTC
15	TRBV3-1/TRBV3-2	-	-	TRBJ1-4	CASSRGLRLDEKLFF	TGTGCCAGCAGCCGAGGTTTAAGGTTAGACGAAAAACTGTTTTTT
14	TRBV30	-	TRBD2	TRBJ2-3	CAWGRLAGTDTQYF	TGTGCCTGGGGACGACTAGCGGGCACAGATACGCAGTATTTT
15	TRBV3-1/TRBV3-2	-	-	TRBJ1-6	CASSQGQEFNSPLHF	TGTGCCAGCAGCCAAGGACAGGAGTTCAATTCACCCCTCCACTTT
14	TRBV3-1/TRBV3-2	few	-	TRBJ2-2	CASSYLGGTGELFF	TGTGCCAGCAGCTACCTCGGAGGGACCGGGGAGCTGTTTTTT
16	TRBV24-1	-	-	TRBJ2-6	CATSEGPTSGANVLTF	TGTGCCACCAGCGAGGGTCCGACCTCTGGGGCCAACGTCCTGACTTTC
14	TRBV11-2	-	TRBD1	TRBJ2-7	CASQTEGGNYEQYF	TGTGCCAGTCAAACCGAAGGGGGCAACTACGAGCAGTACTTC
12	TRBV2	-	-	TRBJ1-1	CASGPLNTEAFF	TGTGCCAGCGGCCCCCTGAACACTGAAGCTTTCTTT
13	TRBV5-1	-	-	TRBJ1-1	CASRGDPNTEAFF	TGCGCCAGCCGGGGTGACCCGAACACTGAAGCTTTCTTT
19	TRBV29-1	-	TRBD2	TRBJ2-1	CSVESRLAGHTAFSNEQFF	TGCAGCGTTGAATCGAGACTAGCGGGTCATACGGCTTTCTCCAATGAGCAGTTCTTC
15	TRBV2	-	TRBD2	TRBJ2-5	CASSLAGVFGETQYF	TGTGCCAGCAGTCTAGCGGGAGTATTCGGGGAGACCCAGTACTTC
16	TRBV28	once	-	TRBJ1-5	CASTPGGVRGNQPQHF	TGTGCCAGCACCCCGGGGGGGGTTAGGGGCAATCAGCCCCAGCATTTT
13	TRBV28	-	-	TRBJ1-5	CASSLSRGQPQHF	TGTGCCAGCAGTTTAAGCCGGGGGCAGCCCCAGCATTTT
15	TRBV27	once	TRBD1	TRBJ2-7	CASLGQGAGSYEQYF	TGTGCCAGTTTGGGACAGGGGGCAGGGTCCTACGAGCAGTACTTC
15	TRBV11-3	few	TRBD1	TRBJ2-1	CASSLTGAAYNEQFF	TGTGCCAGCAGCTTGACAGGGGCAGCATACAATGAGCAGTTCTTC
15	TRBV7-9	once	-	TRBJ1-3	CASSLEGGYGNTIYF	TGTGCCAGCAGCCTAGAGGGAGGGTACGGAAACACCATATATTTT
20	TRBV19	-	TRBD2	TRBJ2-1	CASSIWGPGTSGRRRNEQFF	TGTGCCAGTAGTATTTGGGGACCCGGGACTAGCGGGAGGCGGAGGAATGAGCAGTTCTTC